Sequencing of this T cell receptor beta chain was carried out in a study of blood T cell repertoires in COVID-19. Study overall: Italy, Spain and the United States were the sources of the convalescent and acute COVID-19 samples. PBMCs, B-cell-depleted T cells, or T cells provided the cDNA or gDNA that made up the material.

The protocol was immunoSEQ multiplex PCR, while the TCRdb copy is restricted to in-frame clones and leaves out a portion. The sample yields 250,000 to 300,000 clones, 70% to 90% seen once. Germline V gene lookup returns CDR1 PRHDT and CDR2 FYEKMQ (reference sequence). Trimming removed 1 base at V and 4 bases at J, with 10 bases between. The CDR3 sequence is 14 residues long. The V call is TRBV13, the J call TRBJ1-1, with D maybe TRBD1 (5 bases). Sequences were obtained from peripheral blood. The TCR was taken from a man aged 18 to 29 with active or convalescent COVID-19. Here the CDR3 DNA reads TGTGCCAGCAGCTTAGAATTGGGGGGCACTGAAGCTTTCTTT. Its translation is CASSLELGGTEAFF.